The 5 T cell receptor beta chains below all came from one sample that was sequenced in a study of CD4+ T cells in melanoma (dated by TCRdb to 2021 to 2024). Preparation of the library involved the immunoSEQ multiplex PCR assay. The immuneACCESS repertoire file appears here via TCRdb, limited to in-frame rearrangements. These files lack a portion of the clones; in checked studies, under half of the deficit traces to unresolved V genes, and the cause of the others is not known. In this sample the table shows approximately 19,000 clones, roughly 73% of which occur a single time. Over 9.5% of the sample comes from the top ten. All receptors derive from a human donor with melanoma.

V is TRBV4-2 and J is TRBJ1-3; possible D gene TRBD1, 6 bases. The CDR3 loop spans 16 amino acids. CDR1 is LGHNA and CDR2 is YNFKEQ in the germline V gene. Trimming shortened V by 5 bases and J by 4 bases, and 18 bases separated the two germline ends. CDR3 amino acids: CASSLAGGWSGNTIYF. CDR3 bases: TGTGCCAGCAGCTTGGCCGGGGGCTGGTCCGGAAACACCATATATTTT.

The chain recombines TRBV18 with TRBJ2-7; 11 bases are a match to TRBD1. V dropped 3 bases and J dropped 0; count of bases not matched to a gene: 10. Looked up from germline, CDR1 is KGHSH and CDR2 is LQKENI. The CDR3 extends over 18 amino acids. The CDR3 protein is CASSPQSGTGGYSYEQYF. The CDR3 DNA follows: TGTGCCAGCTCACCCCAATCCGGGACAGGGGGTTACTCCTACGAGCAGTACTTC.

V usage is TRBV5-6 and J usage is TRBJ1-5, with D perhaps TRBD1 (6 bases). The CDR3 consists of 15 residues. V gave up 2 bases and J gave up 3 bases, with 12 bases separating them. Per the germline V gene, CDR1 is SGHDT and CDR2 is YYEEEE. The CDR3 DNA follows: TGTGCCAGCAGCTTCTACGGGGACAACAATCAGCCCCAGCATTTT. Residues: CASSFYGDNNQPQHF.

The chain joins TRBV10-1 to TRBJ1-2; D is ambiguous. The CDR3 extends over 15 amino acids. From germline, CDR1 is WNHNN and CDR2 SYGVQD (reference sequence). V lost 0 bases and J lost 1, with 9 bases in between. CDR3 in amino acids: CASSESWRFNYGYTF. In nucleotides, the CDR3 is TGCGCCAGCAGTGAGTCTTGGAGGTTTAACTATGGCTACACCTTC.

The rearrangement links TRBV6-5 to TRBJ1-1, with D hard to call. This CDR3 is 14 amino acids long. Germline CDR1 is MNHEY and CDR2 is SVGAGI. The germline V and J ends were trimmed by 7 bases and 2 bases, with 14 bases remaining between them. This CDR3 reads CASTLAAVNTEAFF. DNA of the CDR3: TGTGCCAGCACCCTAGCGGCAGTTAACACTGAAGCTTTCTTT.